These 9 T cell receptor beta chains were sequenced from one sample in a study of T-cell reconstitution after alpha-beta-depleted transplantation in children. A library of TCRbeta sequences, prepared with unique molecular identifiers, was generated. TCRdb ran MiXCR on the PCR reads and lists one entry per CDR3 protein. The table lists approximately 400,000 distinct CDR3 sequences, roughly 15% of them singletons. Sequenced here: PBMCs, mostly from graft donor cells, sampled 360 days after TCRalphabeta/CD19-depleted stem cell transplant. The receptors derive from a boy under three years old who had a stem cell transplant for Wiskott-Aldrich syndrome, so the T cells may come from the graft donor.

The chain uses TRBV6-1 and TRBJ2-5; 9 bases are shared with TRBD1. Germline V gives CDR1 MNHNS, CDR2 SASEGT. V lost 7 bases, J lost 4 bases, and 13 bases stayed unmatched. The CDR3 is made up of 16 amino acids. CDR3 amino acids: CASIRTGGSYSETQYF. In DNA form, the CDR3 reads TGTGCCAGCATTCGAACAGGGGGCTCCTATTCAGAGACCCAGTACTTC.

This sequence joins TRBV5-1 and TRBJ2-7; D not certain. Germline CDR1 SGHRS, CDR2 YFSETQ. The V end was cut by 0 bases, the J end by 7 bases, with 11 bases between. The CDR3 has 13 amino acids. The CDR3 DNA reads TGCGCCAGCAGCTTGGGGGTAGTAAGGGAGCAGTACTTC. Its translation: CASSLGVVREQYF.

This rearrangement joins TRBV3-1 to TRBJ1-4; 8 nucleotides agree with TRBD1. V dropped 4 bases and J dropped 7; count of bases not matched to a gene: 5. CDR3 length: 14 residues. Germline values: CDR1 LGHDT, CDR2 YNNKEL (reference sequence). The CDR3 reads CASSPQGAGEKLFF. The CDR3 DNA reads as TGTGCCAGCAGCCCGCAGGGGGCAGGTGAAAAACTGTTTTTT.

V usage is TRBV15 and J usage is TRBJ1-1; weak D call: TRBD1 (6 bases). This CDR3 comprises 14 residues. V lost 0 bases and J lost 10, with 15 bases in between. CDR1 and CDR2 from the germline V gene are LNHNV and YYDKDF (reference sequence). CDR3 loop: CATSRDNGGGGAFF. CDR3 DNA sequence: TGTGCCACCAGCAGAGATAACGGGGGCGGGGGAGCTTTCTTT.

The rearrangement uses TRBV5-1 and TRBJ2-1; no reliable D call. Trimming left V 4 bases short and J 0 bases short, with 11 bases between. The CDR3 runs 15 residues. CDR1 and CDR2 (germline): SGHRS, YFSETQ. This chain's CDR3 is CASSKEGLSYNEQFF. CDR3 sequence (DNA): TGCGCCAGCAGCAAGGAAGGGCTCTCCTACAATGAGCAGTTCTTC.

V and J are TRBV20-1 and TRBJ2-7; tentatively, D is TRBD1 (6 bases). This CDR3 region has 16 residues. Trimming pared 2 bases from V and 0 bases from J, leaving 17 bases between. Germline V gene lookup returns CDR1 DFQATT and CDR2 SNEGSKA (reference sequence). The DNA of the CDR3 is TGCAGTGCTAGACCTACTAGGACAGAAGGCTCCTACGAGCAGTACTTC. It specifies CSARPTRTEGSYEQYF.

The chain uses TRBV5-4 and TRBJ2-7, with D possibly matching TRBD1 (6 bases). Germline CDR1 reads SGHNT; CDR2 reads YYREEE (reference sequence). The CDR3 contains 15 residues. Trimming pared 0 bases from V and 7 bases from J, leaving 17 bases between. The CDR3 nucleotides are TGTGCCAGCAGCTTGGGTTACACAGGGAGTCGTGAGCAGTACTTC. It encodes CASSLGYTGSREQYF.

This clonotype was seen only a few times. The V and J genes are TRBV24-1 and TRBJ2-1; 11 bases match TRBD1. Germline CDR1 is KGHDR and CDR2 is SFDVKD. The V and J ends lost 4 bases and 7 bases, in that order; junction bases with no gene match: 8. The CDR3 is made up of 16 amino acids. The CDR3 region is CATSDPSGQGANEQFF. CDR3 sequence (DNA): TGTGCCACCAGTGACCCCAGTGGACAGGGGGCTAATGAGCAGTTCTTC.

This clonotype was seen only a few times. This chain links TRBV20-1 with TRBJ2-7, with a weak D call TRBD2 (7 bases). This CDR3 region has 14 residues. Per germline, CDR1 DFQATT and CDR2 SNEGSKA (reference sequence). Trimming shortened V by 0 bases and J by 4 bases, and 13 bases separated the two germline ends. The CDR3, as DNA: TGCAGTGCTAGAGATCGGGGGGCTGAATACGAGCAGTACTTC. Residues: CSARDRGAEYEQYF.